Listed here are 11 T cell receptor beta chains from one sample, sequenced in a study of T cells in Graves' hyperthyroidism and ophthalmopathy. The investigators amplified TCR beta CDR3 regions from RNA transcripts. First-round RT-PCR of the TCR CDR3 relied on the HTBI primer set. A single record per CDR3 protein comes from TCRdb applying MiXCR to the multiplex PCR reads. Seen here are 400,000 to 500,000 distinct CDR3 sequences, under 15% observed once, and the top ten hold around a sixth. The sample comprised blood. These TCRs come from a woman aged 18-29 years with Graves' hyperthyroidism.

The J gene is TRBJ1-1, the V gene TRBV5-1; D gene ambiguous. V was pared by 6 bases and J by 3 bases, with 12 bases between. This CDR3 contains 13 residues. Germline V gene sequence: CDR1 SGHRS, CDR2 YFSETQ. The CDR3 sequence is CASKGNGDTEAFF. CDR3 nucleotides: TGCGCCAGCAAGGGAAACGGAGACACTGAAGCTTTCTTT.

The chain couples TRBV29-1 to TRBJ2-4, with 7 bases aligning to TRBD1. The CDR3 totals 13 residues. The junction had 5 bases not matched to a gene; V was cut back by 5 bases and J by 4 bases. Germline CDR1 reads SQVTM; CDR2 reads ANQGSEA. The CDR3 spells CSVTDRTKNIQYF. CDR3 in DNA: TGCAGCGTTACGGACAGGACGAAAAACATTCAGTACTTC.

The table lists this clonotype with many counts. This chain uses TRBV30 with TRBJ2-5; D may be TRBD2 (6 bases). Trimming stripped 2 bases from V and 5 bases from J, with 12 bases between. CDR1 and CDR2 from the germline V gene are GTSNPN and SVGIG (reference sequence). This CDR3 is 13 amino acids long. The CDR3 sequence is CAWSRRDSETQYF. The CDR3 nucleotides read TGTGCCTGGAGTAGAAGGGACTCGGAGACCCAGTACTTC.

This sequence joins TRBV6-2 or TRBV6-3 and TRBJ2-3, with D possibly TRBD2 on 5 matching bases. V lost 5 bases and J lost 4, with 16 bases in between. There are 15 residues in the CDR3. Per germline, CDR1 MNHEY and CDR2 SVGEGT. The chain's CDR3 is CASSDRGSLADTQYF. DNA of the CDR3: TGTGCCAGCAGTGACCGGGGTAGCTTGGCAGATACGCAGTATTTT.

This clonotype was picked up a small number of times. The chain combines TRBV24-1 with TRBJ1-4, with D possibly being TRBD1 (6 bases). This CDR3 is built from 14 residues. Trimming cost V 3 bases and J 8 bases, with 12 bases left between them. Germline values: CDR1 KGHDR, CDR2 SFDVKD. This CDR3 reads CATSDAGAGEKLFF. CDR3 bases: TGTGCCACCAGTGATGCAGGGGCCGGGGAAAAACTGTTTTTT.

There are many counts of this clonotype. The chain combines TRBV5-1 with TRBJ2-2; 8 positions match TRBD2. The CDR3 consists of 14 residues. Germline V gives CDR1 SGHRS, CDR2 YFSETQ. V shed 6 bases, J shed 7 bases, and the junction held 8 bases outside the gene matches. CDR3 protein: CASKAGAENGELFF. CDR3 nucleotide sequence: TGCGCCAGCAAAGCGGGAGCTGAGAACGGGGAGCTGTTTTTT.

With regard to this clonotype: This may be a read error: a much more frequent sequence differs by one nucleotide. V usage is TRBV27 and J usage is TRBJ2-2; 8 bases are a match to TRBD1. The CDR3 is made up of 14 amino acids. With 7 bases clipped from V and 9 bases from J, the junction kept 10 bases outside the gene matches. Germline values: CDR1 MNHEY, CDR2 SMNVEV (reference sequence). CDR3 amino acids: CASTLDRETWELFF. Here the CDR3 DNA reads TGTGCCAGCACCCTGGACAGGGAGACCTGGGAGCTGTTTTTT.

This clonotype was observed many times. The chain uses TRBV6-1 and TRBJ2-7, with a tentative D call TRBD1 (5 bases). V lost 3 bases to trimming and J lost 2 bases, with 14 bases between them. CDR1 is MNHNS, CDR2 SASEGT, per germline. The CDR3 runs to 15 residues. CDR3 loop: CASSDRGTVTYEQYV. The CDR3 DNA reads TGTGCCAGCAGTGATAGGGGTACAGTAACCTACGAGCAGTACGTC.

This clonotype was counted ten times or more. This chain links TRBV30 with TRBJ1-4; D remains unclear. The CDR3 runs 15 residues. Trimming pared 0 bases from V and 10 bases from J, leaving 18 bases between. Germline V gene lookup returns CDR1 GTSNPN and CDR2 SVGIG (reference sequence). CDR3 nucleotide sequence: TGTGCCTGGAGTGTACAAAAGGACGCTAGAGGAAAACTGTTTTTT. Translated: CAWSVQKDARGKLFF. Filled out from reference TRBV30 and TRBJ1-4, the complete variable domain reads SQTIHQWPATLVQPVGSPLSLECTVEGTSNPNLYWYRQAAGRGLQLLFYSVGIGQISSEVPQNLSASRPQDRQFILSSKKLLLSDSGFYLCAWSVQKDARGKLFFGSGTQLSVL.

The genes are TRBV6-5 and TRBJ1-5, with D possibly TRBD1 on 5 matching bases. Germline CDR1 is MNHEY and CDR2 is SVGAGI. The CDR3 is made up of 16 amino acids. V was clipped by 0 bases and J by 4 bases, with 13 bases between them. CDR3 sequence reads: CASSYSGRGGNQPQHF. CDR3 coding DNA: TGTGCCAGCAGTTACTCGGGCCGGGGCGGGAATCAGCCCCAGCATTTT.

This clonotype was counted ten times or more. V is TRBV25-1 and J is TRBJ2-7; D is undetermined. The CDR3 has 13 amino acids. The germline V gene encodes CDR1 MGHDK and CDR2 SYGVNS. Trimming removed 4 bases at V and 5 bases at J, with 12 bases between. The CDR3 is CASSGPMTHEQYV. The DNA of the CDR3 is TGTGCCAGCAGTGGACCCATGACGCACGAGCAGTACGTC.